A single sample is the source of the 26 T cell receptor beta chains below, sequenced in a study of cytomegalovirus exposure and HLA in healthy donors. The study ran its PCR with 60 Vbeta and 13 Jbeta primers. TCRdb's table, derived via immunoSEQ multiplex PCR, lists solely in-frame clones and lacks some. The sample includes around 170,000 clones, roughly 71% of them seen just once. The sample taken for sequencing was PBMCs. The receptors stem from a girl aged 10-17 years in good health and CMV-seronegative.

The table lists this clone with a few counts. The chain is built from TRBV4-2 and TRBJ2-7; tentative D call: TRBD1 (5 bases). With 1 base removed from V and 1 base from J, the gap between germline ends came to 11 bases. This CDR3 is 15 amino acids long. CDR1 and CDR2 (germline): LGHNA, YNFKEQ. CDR3 region: CASSQGQGPSYEQYF. CDR3 DNA: TGTGCCAGCAGCCAAGGTCAGGGTCCGTCCTACGAGCAGTACTTC.

This clone has just a few counts. The V and J genes are TRBV19 and TRBJ1-6; D unclear. The germline V gene has CDR1 LNHDA and CDR2 SQIVND (reference sequence). The CDR3 sequence is 14 residues long. Trimming stripped 5 bases from V and 3 bases from J, with 8 bases between. CDR3 sequence: CASSLAIYNSPLHF. The CDR3 DNA sequence: TGTGCCAGTAGTTTAGCAATCTATAATTCACCCCTCCACTTT.

This clone came up a few times. The rearrangement links TRBV9 to TRBJ1-2; no clear D. The V and J ends lost 0 bases and 8 bases respectively, with 23 bases between them. This CDR3 is built from 17 residues. Looked up from germline, CDR1 is SGDLS and CDR2 is YYNGEE. CDR3 sequence (DNA): TGTGCCAGCAGCGTAGCTGGGGATGGGCTGGACTTTTACGGCTACACCTTC. Translated: CASSVAGDGLDFYGYTF.

The chain uses TRBV2 and TRBJ1-1, with 7 bases aligning to TRBD1. V was pared by 3 bases and J by 3 bases, with 7 bases of the junction left unmatched. Per the germline V gene, CDR1 is SNHLY and CDR2 is FYNNEI. The CDR3 consists of 15 residues. The CDR3 DNA reads as TGTGCCAGCAGTGATTTGGGACAGAGTTACACTGAAGCTTTCTTT. Translated, it gives CASSDLGQSYTEAFF.

The V and J genes are TRBV5-4 and TRBJ1-1; 9 bases map to TRBD1. Unmatched junction bases numbered 8, after V lost 4 bases and J lost 4 bases. The CDR3 spans 15 residues. CDR1 and CDR2 from the germline V gene are SGHNT and YYREEE (reference sequence). In nucleotides, the CDR3 is TGTGCCAGCAGCCCCTGGACAGGGGCTTTCACTGAAGCTTTCTTT. Protein product: CASSPWTGAFTEAFF.

The V gene is TRBV6-5, the J gene TRBJ1-1; no firm D call. This CDR3 is 13 amino acids long. V was trimmed by 2 bases and J by 10 bases, leaving 14 bases between them. CDR1 and CDR2 (germline): MNHEY, SVGAGI. CDR3 nucleotide sequence: TGTGCCAGCAGTTACGTCCCAGCGAGCGGAGCTTTCTTT. Protein: CASSYVPASGAFF.

This chain uses TRBV5-1 with TRBJ1-1; tentatively, D is TRBD1 (5 bases). CDR1 is SGHRS and CDR2 is YFSETQ in the germline V gene. The CDR3 is 14 amino acids. The germline V and J ends were trimmed by 2 bases and 4 bases, with 12 bases remaining between them. Written as DNA, the CDR3 is TGCGCCAGCAGCTTTATCCGGGGGGGCACTGAAGCTTTCTTT. Protein: CASSFIRGGTEAFF. Supplemented by reference TRBV5-1 and TRBJ1-1, the full variable domain reads KAGVTQTPRYLIKTRGQQVTLSCSPISGHRSVSWYQQTPGQGLQFLFEYFSETQRNKGNFPGRFSGRQFSNSRSEMNVSTLELGDSALYLCASSFIRGGTEAFFGQGTRLTVV.

With regard to this clone: A read error may account for a junction end that differs from germline. V is TRBV2 and J is TRBJ1-1; D may be TRBD1 (6 bases). The CDR3 length is 14 residues. Looked up from germline, CDR1 is SNHLY and CDR2 is FYNNEI. The CDR3 loop is CAGSTDRSNTEAFF. CDR3 sequence (DNA): TGTGCCGGCAGCACAGACAGGTCGAACACTGAAGCTTTCTTT.

The chain couples TRBV6-1 to TRBJ2-7; a weak D match, TRBD2 (6 bases). Trimming removed 6 bases from V and 3 bases from J, with 18 bases in between. CDR1 MNHNS and CDR2 SASEGT come from the germline V gene. This CDR3 contains 15 residues. The CDR3 nucleotides are TGTGCCAGCAGAAACGGTGGGGGGATAGTCTACGAGCAGTACTTC. It yields the protein CASRNGGGIVYEQYF.

This clone was counted only a few times. The chain joins TRBV27 to TRBJ2-7; 9 positions match TRBD2. In germline, CDR1 is MNHEY, CDR2 SMNVEV (reference sequence). The junction had 2 bases not matched to a gene; V was cut back by 7 bases and J by 4 bases. The CDR3 totals 12 residues. The CDR3 DNA reads TGTGCCAGCAAGCGGGGGGTATACGAGCAGTACTTC. This translates into CASKRGVYEQYF.

This clone has only a few counts. This rearrangement joins TRBV19 to TRBJ2-2, with D perhaps matching TRBD2 (6 bases). CDR1 is LNHDA, CDR2 SQIVND, per germline (reference sequence). The length of the CDR3 is 11 residues. V was pared by 6 bases and J by 8 bases, with 7 bases between. The CDR3 coding sequence is TGTGCCAGTAGAGGAGGGGGGGAGCTGTTTTTT. Amino acid sequence: CASRGGGELFF.

The V and J genes are TRBV30 and TRBJ1-3; 7 positions match TRBD1. Trimming took 5 bases from V and 4 from J; bases not matched to a gene: 5. The CDR3 loop spans 13 amino acids. Per germline, CDR1 GTSNPN and CDR2 SVGIG (reference sequence). The CDR3 spells CAWGTGAGNTIYF. The CDR3 nucleotides are TGTGCCTGGGGTACAGGGGCCGGAAACACCATATATTTT.

The chain recombines TRBV30 with TRBJ2-4, with 7 bases aligning to TRBD2. J was trimmed by 4 bases and V by 0 bases; bases with no gene match: 9. From germline, CDR1 is GTSNPN and CDR2 SVGIG (reference sequence). The CDR3 covers 16 residues. The CDR3 here is CAWSVRAGRGKNIQYF. CDR3 nucleotide sequence: TGTGCCTGGAGTGTCCGAGCGGGGCGGGGTAAAAACATTCAGTACTTC.

CDR3 in amino acids: CASSKGTESSNQPQHF. CDR3 in DNA: TGCGCCAGCAGCAAAGGGACAGAGAGTAGCAATCAGCCCCAGCATTTT. The rearrangement joins TRBV5-1 to TRBJ1-5, with 7 bases matching TRBD1. J lost 0 bases, V lost 4 bases, and 7 bases had no gene match. The CDR3 covers 16 residues. Germline V lookup: CDR1 SGHRS, CDR2 YFSETQ. The full variable domain, rest sourced from reference TRBV5-1 and TRBJ1-5, is KAGVTQTPRYLIKTRGQQVTLSCSPISGHRSVSWYQQTPGQGLQFLFEYFSETQRNKGNFPGRFSGRQFSNSRSEMNVSTLELGDSALYLCASSKGTESSNQPQHFGDGTRLSIL.

A single count supports this clone. The rearrangement joins TRBV19 to TRBJ1-1; TRBD1 matches at 11 bases. CDR3 size: 15 residues. CDR1 is LNHDA, CDR2 SQIVND, per germline (reference sequence). J was trimmed by 7 bases and V by 5 bases; bases with no gene match: 9. CDR3 in amino acids: CASSPRTGGFDEAFF. The CDR3 nucleotides are TGTGCCAGTAGTCCCCGGACAGGGGGCTTCGATGAAGCTTTCTTT.

J is TRBJ1-1 and V is TRBV19; a weak D match, TRBD1 (5 bases). CDR1 and CDR2 from the germline V gene are LNHDA and SQIVND (reference sequence). V lost 8 bases and J lost 9, with 16 bases in between. There are 12 residues in the CDR3. Here the CDR3 DNA reads TGTGCCAGTGATTCAGGGTGGTCTCAAGCTTTCTTT. It codes for CASDSGWSQAFF.

The chain is built from TRBV2 and TRBJ2-3; the match to TRBD2 covers 7 bases. The CDR3 runs to 14 residues. Germline lookup yields CDR1 SNHLY and CDR2 FYNNEI. V lost 4 bases to trimming and J lost 7 bases; unmatched junction nucleotides: 8. CDR3 loop: CASSVASGGYTQYF. In DNA, the CDR3 is TGTGCCAGCAGTGTGGCTAGCGGCGGATATACGCAGTATTTT.

The chain links TRBV6-1 to TRBJ2-7, with 10 bases that match TRBD2. The CDR3 runs 15 residues. J lost 5 bases, V lost 8 bases, and 12 bases had no gene match. In germline, CDR1 is MNHNS, CDR2 SASEGT. The CDR3 bases are TGTGCCAGCGTAACCCAAGCGGGGGGGGTCAACGAGCAGTACTTC. This encodes CASVTQAGGVNEQYF.

The chain joins TRBV5-5 to TRBJ2-7, with D perhaps matching TRBD1 (6 bases). In germline, CDR1 is SGHKS, CDR2 YYEKEE (reference sequence). V was pared by 1 base and J by 5 bases, with 16 bases between. The CDR3 length is 15 residues. CDR3 protein: CASSLFPSKGDEQYF. Here the CDR3 DNA reads TGTGCCAGCAGCTTGTTCCCCTCTAAGGGGGACGAGCAGTACTTC.

This clone has more than one count but fewer than ten. The chain links TRBV30 to TRBJ1-1, with 11 positions matching TRBD1. Trimming took 1 base from V and 2 from J; bases not matched to a gene: 9. The CDR3 runs 17 residues. The germline V gene encodes CDR1 GTSNPN and CDR2 SVGIG (reference sequence). CDR3 nucleotide sequence: TGTGCCTGGAGTGGAAGGCCGGGACAGGGGGTTAACACTGAAGCTTTCTTT. Residues: CAWSGRPGQGVNTEAFF.

The rearrangement joins TRBV5-8 to TRBJ2-7; D remains unclear. Deletions cut 2 bases from V and 6 bases from J, with 9 bases between. The CDR3 consists of 12 residues. Germline-derived CDR1 and CDR2 are SGHTS and YDEGEE. The CDR3 here is CASSFQPGEQYF. The DNA for the CDR3 is TGTGCCAGCAGCTTCCAACCGGGCGAGCAGTACTTC.

V is TRBV27 and J is TRBJ1-2; a possible D gene is TRBD1 (6 bases). Trimming shortened V by 6 bases and J by 4 bases, and 15 bases separated the two germline ends. This CDR3 contains 14 residues. Germline CDR1 reads MNHEY; CDR2 reads SMNVEV (reference sequence). CDR3 sequence: CASSRRDTPYGYTF. The DNA of the CDR3 is TGTGCCAGCAGCCGCCGGGACACTCCCTATGGCTACACCTTC.

This rearrangement joins TRBV5-5 to TRBJ1-5; D is unclear. With 3 bases removed from V and 5 bases from J, the gap between germline ends came to 15 bases. Looked up from germline, CDR1 is SGHKS and CDR2 is YYEKEE (reference sequence). The CDR3 totals 15 residues. The CDR3 DNA sequence: TGTGCCAGCAGCTCGATCTACGGAGGAGATCAGCCCCAGCATTTT. It codes for CASSSIYGGDQPQHF. The complete variable domain, with remaining parts taken from reference TRBV5-5 and TRBJ1-5, reads DAGVTQSPTHLIKTRGQQVTLRCSPISGHKSVSWYQQVLGQGPQFIFQYYEKEERGRGNFPDRFSARQFPNYSSELNVNALLLGDSALYLCASSSIYGGDQPQHFGDGTRLSIL.

The chain joins TRBV29-1 to TRBJ2-1; 8 bases align to TRBD1. V was pared by 6 bases and J by 5 bases, with 15 bases of the junction left unmatched. The germline V gene has CDR1 SQVTM and CDR2 ANQGSEA. The CDR3 extends over 16 amino acids. CDR3 in amino acids: CSVSPGGTVTNNEQFF. The CDR3 region has the DNA TGCAGCGTATCCCCAGGGGGCACGGTGACGAACAATGAGCAGTTCTTC.

The chain combines TRBV4-1 with TRBJ1-4, with a possible D match to TRBD1 (6 bases). This CDR3 contains 16 residues. Trimming took 2 bases from V and 4 from J, leaving 14 bases between them. Germline V gives CDR1 MGHRA, CDR2 YSYEKL. CDR3 sequence reads: CASSQYGQPRNEKLFF. The DNA of the CDR3 is TGCGCCAGCAGCCAATACGGACAGCCCCGTAATGAAAAACTGTTTTTT.

V and J are TRBV12-5 and TRBJ2-6; D remains ambiguous. V was clipped by 2 bases and J by 0 bases, with 5 bases between them. The CDR3 has 15 amino acids. Per the germline V gene, CDR1 is LGHNT and CDR2 is FRNRAP. CDR3 in amino acids: CASGLPVSGANVLTF. In DNA form, the CDR3 reads TGTGCTAGTGGTTTGCCAGTCTCTGGGGCCAACGTCCTGACTTTC.